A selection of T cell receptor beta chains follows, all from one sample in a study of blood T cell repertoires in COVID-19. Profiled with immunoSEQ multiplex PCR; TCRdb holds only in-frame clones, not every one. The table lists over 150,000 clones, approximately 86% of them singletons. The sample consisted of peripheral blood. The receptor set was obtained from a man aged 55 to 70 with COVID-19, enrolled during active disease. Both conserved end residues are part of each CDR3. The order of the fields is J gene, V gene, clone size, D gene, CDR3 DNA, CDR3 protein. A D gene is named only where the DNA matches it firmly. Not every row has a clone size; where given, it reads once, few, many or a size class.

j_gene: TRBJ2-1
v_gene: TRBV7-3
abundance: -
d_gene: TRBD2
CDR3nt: TGTGCCAGCAGCAATCCTAGCGGGGGGGCAAGTGAGCAGTTCTTC
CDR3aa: CASSNPSGGASEQFF

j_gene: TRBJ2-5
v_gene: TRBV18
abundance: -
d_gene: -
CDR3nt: TGTGCCAGCTCACCACGGGGGCTCCAAGAGACCCAGTACTTC
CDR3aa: CASSPRGLQETQYF

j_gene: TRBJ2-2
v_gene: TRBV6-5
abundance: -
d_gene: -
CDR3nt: TGTGCCAGCACCCTGGCGGTGACCGGGGAGCTGTTTTTT
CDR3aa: CASTLAVTGELFF

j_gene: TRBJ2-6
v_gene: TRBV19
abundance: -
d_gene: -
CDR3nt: TGTGCCAGTAGTATCCCAGGGGGGTACTCTGGGGCCAACGTCCTGACTTTC
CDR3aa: CASSIPGGYSGANVLTF

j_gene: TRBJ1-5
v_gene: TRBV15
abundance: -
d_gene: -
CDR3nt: TGTGCCACCAATCGGGGGGCTCAGGGTCAGCCCCAGCATTTT
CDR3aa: CATNRGAQGQPQHF

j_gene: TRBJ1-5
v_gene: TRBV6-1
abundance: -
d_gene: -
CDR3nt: TGTGCCAGCACCCGGGGGGCTGCGAATCAGCCCCAGCATTTT
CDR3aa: CASTRGAANQPQHF

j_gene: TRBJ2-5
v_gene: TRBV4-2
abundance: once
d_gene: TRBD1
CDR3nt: TGTGCCAGCAGCCAAGATGGGACAGAACTATCCGGGACCCAGTACTTC
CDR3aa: CASSQDGTELSGTQYF

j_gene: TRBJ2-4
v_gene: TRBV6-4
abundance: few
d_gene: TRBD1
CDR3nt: TGTGCCAGCTTGGTACAGGGGGTTGCCAAAAACATTCAGTACTTC
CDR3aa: CASLVQGVAKNIQYF

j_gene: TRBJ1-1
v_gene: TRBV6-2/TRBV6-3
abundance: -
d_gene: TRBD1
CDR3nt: TGTGCCAGCAGTTTCTCAACAGGGGCCTCTGAAGCTTTCTTT
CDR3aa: CASSFSTGASEAFF

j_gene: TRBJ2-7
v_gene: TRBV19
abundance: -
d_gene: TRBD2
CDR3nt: TGTGCCAGTAGTACGGCTAGCGGGGCCTCTTACGAGCAGTACTTC
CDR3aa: CASSTASGASYEQYF

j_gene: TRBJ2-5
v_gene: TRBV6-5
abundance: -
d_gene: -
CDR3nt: TGTGCCAGCAGTCGGACTGCATCAGAGACCCAGTACTTC
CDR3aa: CASSRTASETQYF

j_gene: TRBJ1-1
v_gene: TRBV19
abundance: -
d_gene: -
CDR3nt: TGTGCCAGTAGACGACCTGGGGGGGCTCGAACTGAAGCTTTCTTT
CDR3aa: CASRRPGGARTEAFF

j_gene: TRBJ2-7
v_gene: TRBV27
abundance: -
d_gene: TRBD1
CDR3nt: TGTGCCAGCAGTTTGGGACAGGGATCGGCTATCGAGCAGTACTTC
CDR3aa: CASSLGQGSAIEQYF

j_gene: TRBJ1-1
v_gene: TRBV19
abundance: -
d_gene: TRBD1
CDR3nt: TGTGCCAGCGGACAGGGGCTGTACACTGAAGCTTTCTTT
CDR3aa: CASGQGLYTEAFF

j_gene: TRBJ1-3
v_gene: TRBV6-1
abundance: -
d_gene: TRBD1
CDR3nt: TGTGCCAGCAGTGAAGTCGGGACAGGGGGAAACACCATATATTTT
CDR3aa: CASSEVGTGGNTIYF

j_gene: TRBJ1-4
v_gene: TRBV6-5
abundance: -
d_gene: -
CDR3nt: TGTGCCAGCAGTTCGAGGACAGCTGCTAATGAAAAACTGTTTTTT
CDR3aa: CASSSRTAANEKLFF

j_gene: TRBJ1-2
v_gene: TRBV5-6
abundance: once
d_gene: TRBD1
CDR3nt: TGTGCCAGCAGCTTGGAACAGGGGGCAGGCTATGGCTACACCTTC
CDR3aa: CASSLEQGAGYGYTF

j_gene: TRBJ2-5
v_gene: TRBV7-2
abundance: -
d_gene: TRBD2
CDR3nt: TGTGCCAGCAGTTCTGGACTAGCGGGGGACTTTTCGTACTTC
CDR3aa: CASSSGLAGDFSYF

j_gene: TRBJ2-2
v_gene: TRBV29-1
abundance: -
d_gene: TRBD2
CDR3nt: TGCAGCGTTGTGACTAGCGGGATTAACACCGGGGAGCTGTTTTTT
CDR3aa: CSVVTSGINTGELFF

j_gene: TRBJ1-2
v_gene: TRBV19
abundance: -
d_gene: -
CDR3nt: TGTGCCAGTACCCCAATGCAGGGGAACTATGGCTACACCTTC
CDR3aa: CASTPMQGNYGYTF

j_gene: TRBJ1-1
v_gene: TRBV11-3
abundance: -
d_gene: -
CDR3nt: TGTGCCAGCAGTACCGATCGTCGGGGTGAAGCTTTCTTT
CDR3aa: CASSTDRRGEAFF

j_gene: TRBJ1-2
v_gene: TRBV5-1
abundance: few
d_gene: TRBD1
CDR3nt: TGCGCCAGCAGCCCCGGACAGGACTATGGCTACACCTTC
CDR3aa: CASSPGQDYGYTF

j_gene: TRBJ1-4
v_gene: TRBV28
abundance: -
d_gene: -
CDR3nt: TGTGCCAGCCTAGGGTACGGGGAGGAAAAACTGTTTTTT
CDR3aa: CASLGYGEEKLFF